The rows below give T cell receptor beta chains drawn from one sample of a study of CD4 T cells in relation to SARS-CoV-2 and coronaviruses. These receptors are not linked to any known antigen. Measured with immunoSEQ multiplex PCR; TCRdb has only the in-frame clones, and not every one. This table has 15,000 to 20,000 clones, over 60% appearing once. Sequenced material: CD4+ T cells from PBMCs, cultured in vitro. These receptors were collected from a human donor in good health. Both conserved end residues are trimmed from each CDR3. Fields, in order: CDR3 protein, J gene, D gene, clone size, V gene. D genes are given only for firm matches. A clone size is listed for some rows: how often the clone was seen (once, few, many), or a class if it is expanded.

CDR3 protein: AGGHNEQF
J gene: TRBJ2-1
D gene: .
clone size: .
V gene: TRBV6-5

CDR3 protein: ASSQVGQINTEAF
J gene: TRBJ1-1
D gene: .
clone size: .
V gene: TRBV3-1/TRBV3-2

CDR3 protein: ASSQDGGTEKLF
J gene: TRBJ1-4
D gene: .
clone size: few
V gene: TRBV4-2

CDR3 protein: AWSRLAGVNEQF
J gene: TRBJ2-1
D gene: TRBD2
clone size: .
V gene: TRBV30

CDR3 protein: ASSTRLAGTREQF
J gene: TRBJ2-1
D gene: TRBD2
clone size: .
V gene: TRBV6-5

CDR3 protein: ASSLWGSGANVLT
J gene: TRBJ2-6
D gene: .
clone size: .
V gene: TRBV27

CDR3 protein: ASSYWGLNTDTQY
J gene: TRBJ2-3
D gene: TRBD2
clone size: .
V gene: TRBV6-5

CDR3 protein: ASSLVGGHQPQH
J gene: TRBJ1-5
D gene: .
clone size: .
V gene: TRBV5-8

CDR3 protein: ASSLGEGREQY
J gene: TRBJ2-7
D gene: .
clone size: .
V gene: TRBV7-9

CDR3 protein: ASRIERERSGELF
J gene: TRBJ2-2
D gene: TRBD2
clone size: .
V gene: TRBV28

CDR3 protein: ASSLVGNLVEKLF
J gene: TRBJ1-4
D gene: .
clone size: .
V gene: TRBV7-8

CDR3 protein: ASSLFAGGPSTDTQY
J gene: TRBJ2-3
D gene: TRBD2
clone size: .
V gene: TRBV5-4

CDR3 protein: SASYLGHSYEQY
J gene: TRBJ2-7
D gene: .
clone size: .
V gene: TRBV20-1

CDR3 protein: ASSYSVGQGTALGKNIQY
J gene: TRBJ2-4
D gene: TRBD1
clone size: .
V gene: TRBV6-2/TRBV6-3

CDR3 protein: ASSRLAGGDNEQF
J gene: TRBJ2-1
D gene: TRBD2
clone size: .
V gene: TRBV5-1

CDR3 protein: ASSESGWEQEF
J gene: TRBJ2-1
D gene: .
clone size: .
V gene: TRBV25-1

CDR3 protein: ASSPFGGGGETQY
J gene: TRBJ2-5
D gene: TRBD2
clone size: .
V gene: TRBV27

CDR3 protein: ASSAQNYGYT
J gene: TRBJ1-2
D gene: .
clone size: .
V gene: TRBV7-2

CDR3 protein: ASSPIDDTGELF
J gene: TRBJ2-2
D gene: .
clone size: .
V gene: TRBV4-3

CDR3 protein: AWSVIRHSGNTIY
J gene: TRBJ1-3
D gene: .
clone size: .
V gene: TRBV30

CDR3 protein: AISEGGHGTDTQY
J gene: TRBJ2-3
D gene: .
clone size: .
V gene: TRBV10-3

CDR3 protein: ASSPLSERGDQGETQY
J gene: TRBJ2-5
D gene: TRBD2
clone size: .
V gene: TRBV3-1/TRBV3-2

CDR3 protein: ASSISFEAGRGYSNQPQH
J gene: TRBJ1-5
D gene: .
clone size: .
V gene: TRBV19

CDR3 protein: ASSLRNAYEQY
J gene: TRBJ2-7
D gene: .
clone size: .
V gene: TRBV7-9

CDR3 protein: ASSWEGTRGYT
J gene: TRBJ1-2
D gene: .
clone size: .
V gene: TRBV7-3

CDR3 protein: ASSSGRTGIGELF
J gene: TRBJ2-2
D gene: TRBD1
clone size: .
V gene: TRBV7-2

CDR3 protein: ASSYSSTPSPYEQY
J gene: TRBJ2-7
D gene: .
clone size: .
V gene: TRBV6-5

CDR3 protein: ASSLLREQF
J gene: TRBJ2-1
D gene: .
clone size: .
V gene: TRBV12-3/TRBV12-4

CDR3 protein: ASSLGALEAETQY
J gene: TRBJ2-5
D gene: .
clone size: .
V gene: TRBV5-4

CDR3 protein: ASRTGTGNNYGYT
J gene: TRBJ1-2
D gene: TRBD1
clone size: .
V gene: TRBV28

CDR3 protein: ASSSDLLSGNTIY
J gene: TRBJ1-3
D gene: .
clone size: .
V gene: TRBV6-2/TRBV6-3

CDR3 protein: ASSPDLLLSGYT
J gene: TRBJ1-2
D gene: .
clone size: .
V gene: TRBV7-8

CDR3 protein: ASSQDDGANYGYT
J gene: TRBJ1-2
D gene: .
clone size: once
V gene: TRBV4-1

CDR3 protein: ASSPGYGYT
J gene: TRBJ1-2
D gene: .
clone size: few
V gene: TRBV27

CDR3 protein: ASSAQGEYEKLF
J gene: TRBJ1-4
D gene: .
clone size: .
V gene: TRBV2

CDR3 protein: ASSFSPRQVSNSPLH
J gene: TRBJ1-6
D gene: .
clone size: .
V gene: TRBV13

CDR3 protein: ASRRRSRDLRAAFRPQH
J gene: TRBJ1-5
D gene: .
clone size: .
V gene: TRBV12-2

CDR3 protein: ASSGTRTSGTNEQF
J gene: TRBJ2-1
D gene: TRBD2
clone size: .
V gene: TRBV18

CDR3 protein: ASSLDRGLRLNTEAF
J gene: TRBJ1-1
D gene: .
clone size: few
V gene: TRBV7-8

CDR3 protein: ASSDRTRAGEKLF
J gene: TRBJ1-4
D gene: .
clone size: .
V gene: TRBV25-1

CDR3 protein: ASSQRGGLAGSYYEQY
J gene: TRBJ2-7
D gene: TRBD2
clone size: .
V gene: TRBV4-1

CDR3 protein: ASSTGPRGQNIQY
J gene: TRBJ2-4
D gene: .
clone size: once
V gene: TRBV10-1

CDR3 protein: ASSYTGSVVEKLF
J gene: TRBJ1-4
D gene: .
clone size: .
V gene: TRBV6-2/TRBV6-3

CDR3 protein: ASSTDTSGNTIY
J gene: TRBJ1-3
D gene: .
clone size: .
V gene: TRBV18

CDR3 protein: ASSLRGASSGANVLT
J gene: TRBJ2-6
D gene: .
clone size: .
V gene: TRBV7-2

CDR3 protein: SVATGDSPLH
J gene: TRBJ1-6
D gene: .
clone size: .
V gene: TRBV29-1

CDR3 protein: ASATGSSYEQY
J gene: TRBJ2-7
D gene: .
clone size: .
V gene: TRBV6-5

CDR3 protein: ASSSRGYYEQY
J gene: TRBJ2-7
D gene: .
clone size: .
V gene: TRBV7-2

CDR3 protein: AIPGQPNTEAF
J gene: TRBJ1-1
D gene: TRBD1
clone size: .
V gene: TRBV24-1

CDR3 protein: ASSVEGLAGWETQY
J gene: TRBJ2-5
D gene: TRBD2
clone size: .
V gene: TRBV9

CDR3 protein: ASSYSDRTGNTIY
J gene: TRBJ1-3
D gene: .
clone size: .
V gene: TRBV6-5

CDR3 protein: AISPAGLVQETQY
J gene: TRBJ2-5
D gene: TRBD2
clone size: .
V gene: TRBV10-3

CDR3 protein: AISEGDRGKQPQH
J gene: TRBJ1-5
D gene: TRBD1
clone size: .
V gene: TRBV10-3

CDR3 protein: ASSNQGGGANVLT
J gene: TRBJ2-6
D gene: .
clone size: .
V gene: TRBV19

CDR3 protein: ASSLDAGGLGLGEQY
J gene: TRBJ2-7
D gene: TRBD1
clone size: .
V gene: TRBV7-8